This T cell receptor (beta chain) is from a study of tumor-infiltrating lymphocytes in localized non-small cell lung cancer. This clone has only a few counts. Germline V gene lookup returns CDR1 MNHEY and CDR2 SVGAGI. The CDR3 sequence is 13 residues long. V trimming: 6 bases; J trimming: 6 bases; junction bases outside the gene matches: 7. Sequenced by immunoSEQ multiplex PCR; TCRdb stores in-frame clones only, minus some. The sample has about 10,000 clones, around 82% seen once. Sequences were obtained from uninvolved lung tissue not adjacent to the tumor. V gene TRBV6-5 combines with J gene TRBJ1-2; 7 nucleotides agree with TRBD1. The receptor's source is a human donor with non-small cell lung cancer. Here the CDR3 reads CASSPGTDHGYTF. The CDR3 DNA is TGTGCCAGCAGCCCGGGGACAGACCATGGCTACACCTTC.